These T cell receptor beta chains were read from a single sample in a study of cytomegalovirus exposure and HLA in healthy donors. Profiling relied on immunoSEQ multiplex PCR, and the TCRdb table lists in-frame clones only, not all of them. Its table records 50,000 to 75,000 clones. Sequencing was carried out using PBMCs. All receptors come from a woman between 18 and 29 years old in good health and CMV-seronegative. Both conserved end residues are part of each CDR3. D genes are given only for firm matches.

V: TRBV5-1; D: -; J: TRBJ2-7; CDR3: CASSLAPGFNEQYF; DNA: TGCGCCAGCAGCTTGGCTCCGGGATTCAACGAGCAGTACTTC
V: TRBV2; D: -; J: TRBJ2-1; CDR3: CASTVNTYNEQFF; DNA: TGTGCCAGCACTGTGAACACCTACAATGAGCAGTTCTTC
V: TRBV7-9; D: -; J: TRBJ1-2; CDR3: CASSPSVGEHNYGYTF; DNA: TGTGCCAGCAGCCCGTCGGTGGGCGAGCATAACTATGGCTACACCTTC
V: TRBV5-1; D: -; J: TRBJ1-3; CDR3: CASSLQGVGNTIYF; DNA: TGCGCCAGCAGCTTACAGGGAGTTGGAAACACCATATATTTT
V: TRBV12-5; D: -; J: TRBJ2-4; CDR3: CASGSGTTKNIQYF; DNA: TGTGCTAGTGGTTCCGGGACAACCAAAAACATTCAGTACTTC
V: TRBV5-1; D: -; J: TRBJ2-7; CDR3: CASSYYGAGAYEQYF; DNA: TGCGCCAGCAGCTATTACGGGGCAGGGGCCTACGAGCAGTACTTC
V: TRBV28; D: -; J: TRBJ2-7; CDR3: CASSFPRDSGHYEQYF; DNA: TGTGCCAGCAGTTTCCCTCGGGACAGCGGGCACTACGAGCAGTACTTC
V: TRBV5-1; D: -; J: TRBJ2-4; CDR3: CASSRAGSWDIQYF; DNA: TGCGCCAGCAGCAGAGCCGGGAGTTGGGACATTCAGTACTTC
V: TRBV5-1; D: -; J: TRBJ1-1; CDR3: CASSLAGMNTEAFF; DNA: TGCGCCAGCAGCTTGGCGGGTATGAACACTGAAGCTTTCTTT
V: TRBV5-1; D: TRBD2; J: TRBJ2-3; CDR3: CASSPGTSGGTTQYF; DNA: TGCGCCAGCAGCCCCGGGACTAGCGGGGGGACGACGCAGTATTTT
V: TRBV29-1; D: -; J: TRBJ1-1; CDR3: CSVEARVGATEAFF; DNA: TGCAGCGTTGAAGCTAGGGTGGGGGCGACTGAAGCTTTCTTT